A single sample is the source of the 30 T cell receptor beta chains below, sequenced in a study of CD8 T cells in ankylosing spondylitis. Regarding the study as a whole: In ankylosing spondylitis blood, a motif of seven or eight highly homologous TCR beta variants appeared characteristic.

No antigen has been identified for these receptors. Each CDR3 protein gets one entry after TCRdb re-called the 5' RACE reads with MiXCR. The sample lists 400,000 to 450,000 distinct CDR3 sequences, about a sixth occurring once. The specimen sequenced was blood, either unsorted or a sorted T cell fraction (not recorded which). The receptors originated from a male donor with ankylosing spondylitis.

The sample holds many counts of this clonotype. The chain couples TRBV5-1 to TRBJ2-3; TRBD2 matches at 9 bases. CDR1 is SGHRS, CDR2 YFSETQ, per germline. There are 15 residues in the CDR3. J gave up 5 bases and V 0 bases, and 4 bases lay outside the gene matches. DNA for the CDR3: TGCGCCAGCAGCTTGGCGGCGGGGGGGAAAGATACGCAGTATTTT. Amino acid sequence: CASSLAAGGKDTQYF.

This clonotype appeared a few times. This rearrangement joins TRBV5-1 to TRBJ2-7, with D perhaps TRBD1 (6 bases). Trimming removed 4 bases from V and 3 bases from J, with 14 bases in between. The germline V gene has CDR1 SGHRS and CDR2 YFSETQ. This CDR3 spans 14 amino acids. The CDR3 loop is CASSPSTGIYEQYF. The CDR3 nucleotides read TGCGCCAGCAGCCCATCGACAGGAATCTACGAGCAGTACTTC.

This CDR3 is CASTLGGSRGGYTF. The CDR3, as DNA: TGTGCCAGCACCCTCGGCGGCTCTCGGGGTGGCTACACCTTC. The chain employs TRBV3-1 and TRBJ1-2; D gene unclear. CDR3 length: 14 residues. CDR1 and CDR2 (germline): LGHDT, YNNKEL (reference sequence). The V end was cut by 7 bases, the J end by 7 bases, with 19 bases between.

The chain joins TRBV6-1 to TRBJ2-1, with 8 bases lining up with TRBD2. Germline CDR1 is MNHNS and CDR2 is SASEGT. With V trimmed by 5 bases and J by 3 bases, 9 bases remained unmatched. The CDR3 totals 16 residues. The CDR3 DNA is TGTGCCAGCAGTCCCCTAGCGGGCGCACTCTACAATGAGCAGTTCTTC. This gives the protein CASSPLAGALYNEQFF.

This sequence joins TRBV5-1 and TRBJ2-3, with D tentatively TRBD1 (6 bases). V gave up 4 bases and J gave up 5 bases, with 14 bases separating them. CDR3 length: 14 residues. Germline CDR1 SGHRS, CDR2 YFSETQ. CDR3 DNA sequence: TGCGCCAGCAGCGGGGGCCGGTCAGGAGATACGCAGTATTTT. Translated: CASSGGRSGDTQYF.

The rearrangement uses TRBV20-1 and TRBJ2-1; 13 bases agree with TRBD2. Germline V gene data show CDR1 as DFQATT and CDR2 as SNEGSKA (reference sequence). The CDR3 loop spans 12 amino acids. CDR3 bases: TGCAGCGGGACTAGCGGGACTGGTGAGCAGTTCTTC. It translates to CSGTSGTGEQFF.

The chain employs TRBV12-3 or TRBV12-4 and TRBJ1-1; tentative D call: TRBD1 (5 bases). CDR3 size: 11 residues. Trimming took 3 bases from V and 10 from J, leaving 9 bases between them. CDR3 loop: CASSFSGGAFF. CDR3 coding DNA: TGTGCCAGCAGTTTCTCCGGGGGAGCTTTCTTT.

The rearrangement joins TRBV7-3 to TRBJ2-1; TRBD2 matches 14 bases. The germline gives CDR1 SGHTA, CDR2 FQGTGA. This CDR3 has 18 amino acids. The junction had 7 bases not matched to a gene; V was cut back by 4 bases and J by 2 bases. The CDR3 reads CASSSGLAGDGAYNEQFF. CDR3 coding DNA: TGTGCCAGCAGCTCGGGACTAGCGGGAGATGGGGCCTACAATGAGCAGTTCTTC. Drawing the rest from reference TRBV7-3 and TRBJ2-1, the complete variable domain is GAGVSQTPSNKVTEKGKYVELRCDPISGHTALYWYRQSLGQGPEFLIYFQGTGAADDSGLPNDRFFAVRPEGSVSTLKIQRTERGDSAVYLCASSSGLAGDGAYNEQFFGPGTRLTVL.

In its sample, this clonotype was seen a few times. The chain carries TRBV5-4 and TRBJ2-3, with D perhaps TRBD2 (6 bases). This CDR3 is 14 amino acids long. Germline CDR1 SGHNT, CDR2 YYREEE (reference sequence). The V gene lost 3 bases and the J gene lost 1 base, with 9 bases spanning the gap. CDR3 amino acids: CASSWRGGTDTQYF. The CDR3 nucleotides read TGTGCCAGCAGCTGGAGGGGAGGCACAGATACGCAGTATTTT.

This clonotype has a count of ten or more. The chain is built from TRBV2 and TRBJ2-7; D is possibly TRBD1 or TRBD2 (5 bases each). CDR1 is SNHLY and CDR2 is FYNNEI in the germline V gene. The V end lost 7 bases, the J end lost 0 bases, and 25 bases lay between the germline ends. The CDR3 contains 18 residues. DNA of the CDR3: TGTGCCAGCATCGGGGCTGAGGTTGTCAGCCGAGCCTCCTACGAGCAGTACTTC. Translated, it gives CASIGAEVVSRASYEQYF.

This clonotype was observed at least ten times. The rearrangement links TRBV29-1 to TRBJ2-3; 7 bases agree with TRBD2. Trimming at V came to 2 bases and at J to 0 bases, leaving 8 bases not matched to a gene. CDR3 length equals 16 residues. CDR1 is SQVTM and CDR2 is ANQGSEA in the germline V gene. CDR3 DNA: TGCAGCGTTGAAACCTCGGGACTACCCAGCACAGATACGCAGTATTTT. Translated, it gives CSVETSGLPSTDTQYF.

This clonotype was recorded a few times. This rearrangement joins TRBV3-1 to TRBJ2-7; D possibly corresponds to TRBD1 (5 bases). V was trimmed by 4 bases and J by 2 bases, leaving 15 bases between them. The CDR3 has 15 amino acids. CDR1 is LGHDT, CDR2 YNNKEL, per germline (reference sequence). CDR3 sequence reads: CASSPLTANTYEQYF. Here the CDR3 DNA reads TGTGCCAGCAGCCCCCTGACAGCGAACACCTACGAGCAGTACTTC.

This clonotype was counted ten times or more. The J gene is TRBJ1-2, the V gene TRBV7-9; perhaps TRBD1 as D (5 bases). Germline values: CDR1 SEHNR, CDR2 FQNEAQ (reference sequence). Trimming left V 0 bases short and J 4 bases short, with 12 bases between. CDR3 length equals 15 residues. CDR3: CASSLAGGAAYGYTF. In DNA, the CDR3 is TGTGCCAGCAGCTTAGCGGGCGGGGCAGCCTATGGCTACACCTTC.

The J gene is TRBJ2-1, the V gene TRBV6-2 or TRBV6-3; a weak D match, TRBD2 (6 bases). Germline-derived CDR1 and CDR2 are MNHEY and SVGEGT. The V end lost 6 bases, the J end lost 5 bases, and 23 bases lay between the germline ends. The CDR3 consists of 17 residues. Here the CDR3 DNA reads TGTGCCAGCAGCTACACCCCTTGGGGGGAAGTCGACAATGAGCAGTTCTTC. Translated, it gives CASSYTPWGEVDNEQFF.

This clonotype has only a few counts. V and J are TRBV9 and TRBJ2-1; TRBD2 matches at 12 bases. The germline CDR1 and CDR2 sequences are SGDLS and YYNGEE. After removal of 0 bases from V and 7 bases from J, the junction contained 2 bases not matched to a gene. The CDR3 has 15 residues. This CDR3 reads CASSVATSGRNEQFF. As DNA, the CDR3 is TGTGCCAGCAGCGTAGCAACTAGCGGGAGGAATGAGCAGTTCTTC.

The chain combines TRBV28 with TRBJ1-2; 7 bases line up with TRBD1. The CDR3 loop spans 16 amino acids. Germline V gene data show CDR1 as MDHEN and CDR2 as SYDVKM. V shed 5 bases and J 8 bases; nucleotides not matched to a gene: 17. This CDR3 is CASSAPGTASRKGYTF. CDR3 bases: TGTGCCAGCAGTGCTCCCGGGACAGCCTCCCGGAAAGGCTACACCTTC.

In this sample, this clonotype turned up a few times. CDR3 bases: TGTGCCACCAGCAGAGGTGGAGCGGGGGCGGGAGGTGAGCAGTTCTTC. Its protein is CATSRGGAGAGGEQFF. The chain is built from TRBV15 and TRBJ2-1; TRBD2 matches at 8 bases. The CDR3 is made up of 16 amino acids. The J segment lost 9 bases and the V segment lost 1 base, leaving 11 bases of the junction unmatched. The germline CDR1 and CDR2 sequences are LNHNV and YYDKDF (reference sequence).

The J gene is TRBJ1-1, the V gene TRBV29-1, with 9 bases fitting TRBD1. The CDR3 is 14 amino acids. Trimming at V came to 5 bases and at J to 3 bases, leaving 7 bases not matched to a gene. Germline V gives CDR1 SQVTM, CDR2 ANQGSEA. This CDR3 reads CSVLTGGSDTEAFF. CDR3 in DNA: TGCAGCGTTCTTACAGGGGGCTCGGACACTGAAGCTTTCTTT.

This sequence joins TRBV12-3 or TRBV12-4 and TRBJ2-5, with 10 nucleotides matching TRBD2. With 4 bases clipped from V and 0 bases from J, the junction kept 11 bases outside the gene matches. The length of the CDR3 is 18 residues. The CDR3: CASSWAPRTSGNQETQYF. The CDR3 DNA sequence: TGTGCCAGCAGTTGGGCCCCTCGGACTAGCGGCAACCAAGAGACCCAGTACTTC.

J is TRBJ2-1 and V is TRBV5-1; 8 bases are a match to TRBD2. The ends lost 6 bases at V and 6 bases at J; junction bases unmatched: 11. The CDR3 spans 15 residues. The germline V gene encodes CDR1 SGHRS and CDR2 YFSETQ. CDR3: CASKPIAGTLNEQFF. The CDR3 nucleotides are TGCGCCAGCAAACCCATAGCGGGAACTCTCAATGAGCAGTTCTTC.

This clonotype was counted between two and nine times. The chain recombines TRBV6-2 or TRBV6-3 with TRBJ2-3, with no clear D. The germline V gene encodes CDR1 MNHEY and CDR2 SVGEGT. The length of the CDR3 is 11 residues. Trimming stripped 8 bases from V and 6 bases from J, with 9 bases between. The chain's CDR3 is CASCNGDTQYF. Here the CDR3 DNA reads TGTGCCAGCTGTAATGGTGATACGCAGTATTTT.

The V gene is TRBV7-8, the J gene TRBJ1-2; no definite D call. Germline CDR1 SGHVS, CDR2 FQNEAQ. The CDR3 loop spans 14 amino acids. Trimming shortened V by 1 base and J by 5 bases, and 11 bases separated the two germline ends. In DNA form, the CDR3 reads TGTGCCAGCAGCTTAGTGCGGTCCGGATATGGCTACACCTTC. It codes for CASSLVRSGYGYTF.

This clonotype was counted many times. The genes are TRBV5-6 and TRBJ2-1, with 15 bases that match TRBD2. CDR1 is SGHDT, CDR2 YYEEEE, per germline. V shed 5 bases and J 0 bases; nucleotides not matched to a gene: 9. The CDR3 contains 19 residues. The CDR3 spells CASSSVGLAGGPSYNEQFF. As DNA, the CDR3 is TGTGCCAGCAGTTCCGTAGGACTAGCGGGAGGGCCCTCCTACAATGAGCAGTTCTTC. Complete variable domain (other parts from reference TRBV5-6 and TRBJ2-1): DAGVTQSPTHLIKTRGQQVTLRCSPKSGHDTVSWYQQALGQGPQFIFQYYEEEERQRGNFPDRFSGHQFPNYSSELNVNALLLGDSALYLCASSSVGLAGGPSYNEQFFGPGTRLTVL.

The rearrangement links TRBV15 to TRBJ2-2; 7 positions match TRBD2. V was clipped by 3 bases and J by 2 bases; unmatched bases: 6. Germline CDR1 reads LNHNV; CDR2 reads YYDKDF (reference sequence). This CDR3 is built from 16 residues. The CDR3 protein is CATSSDSGPNTGELFF. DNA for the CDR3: TGTGCCACCAGCAGCGATAGCGGGCCAAACACCGGGGAGCTGTTTTTT.

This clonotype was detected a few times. The CDR3 reads CATSRDAQPQHF. CDR3 DNA: TGTGCCACCAGCAGAGATGCCCAGCCCCAGCATTTT. The chain joins TRBV15 to TRBJ1-5; D not certain. Germline CDR1 reads LNHNV; CDR2 reads YYDKDF (reference sequence). This CDR3 region has 12 residues. The V end was cut by 0 bases, the J end by 7 bases, with 4 bases between.

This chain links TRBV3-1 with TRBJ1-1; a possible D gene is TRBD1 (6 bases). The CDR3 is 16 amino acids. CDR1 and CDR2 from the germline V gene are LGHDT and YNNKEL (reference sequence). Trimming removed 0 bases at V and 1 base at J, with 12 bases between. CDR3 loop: CASSQDRGRGNTEAFF. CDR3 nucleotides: TGTGCCAGCAGCCAAGACCGGGGCAGGGGGAACACTGAAGCTTTCTTT.

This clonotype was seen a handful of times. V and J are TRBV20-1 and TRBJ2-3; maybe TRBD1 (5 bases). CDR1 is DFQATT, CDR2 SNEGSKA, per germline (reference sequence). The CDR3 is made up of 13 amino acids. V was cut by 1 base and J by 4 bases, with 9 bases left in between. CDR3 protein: CSARARAPDTQYF. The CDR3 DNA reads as TGCAGTGCTAGAGCCAGGGCCCCAGATACGCAGTATTTT.

The CDR3 DNA sequence: TGTGCCAGCACGGCGGGCTTGGGCACTGAAGCTTTCTTT. This encodes CASTAGLGTEAFF. The chain carries TRBV6-1 and TRBJ1-1, with D unresolved. The germline V gene has CDR1 MNHNS and CDR2 SASEGT. V lost 7 bases to trimming and J lost 4 bases, with 13 bases between them. The CDR3 spans 13 residues.

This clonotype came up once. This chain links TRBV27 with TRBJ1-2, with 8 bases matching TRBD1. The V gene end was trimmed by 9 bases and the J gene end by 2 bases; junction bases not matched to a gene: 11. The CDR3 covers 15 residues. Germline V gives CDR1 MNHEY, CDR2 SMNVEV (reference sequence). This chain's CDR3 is CASLDRVGGNYGYTF. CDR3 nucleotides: TGTGCCAGTCTGGACAGGGTTGGAGGCAACTATGGCTACACCTTC.

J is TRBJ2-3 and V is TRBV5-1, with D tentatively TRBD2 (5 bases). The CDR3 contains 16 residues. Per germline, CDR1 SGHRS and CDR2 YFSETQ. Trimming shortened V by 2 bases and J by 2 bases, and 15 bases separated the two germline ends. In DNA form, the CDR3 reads TGCGCCAGCAGCTTTCAAGCGGAAGCCAACACAGATACGCAGTATTTT. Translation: CASSFQAEANTDTQYF.